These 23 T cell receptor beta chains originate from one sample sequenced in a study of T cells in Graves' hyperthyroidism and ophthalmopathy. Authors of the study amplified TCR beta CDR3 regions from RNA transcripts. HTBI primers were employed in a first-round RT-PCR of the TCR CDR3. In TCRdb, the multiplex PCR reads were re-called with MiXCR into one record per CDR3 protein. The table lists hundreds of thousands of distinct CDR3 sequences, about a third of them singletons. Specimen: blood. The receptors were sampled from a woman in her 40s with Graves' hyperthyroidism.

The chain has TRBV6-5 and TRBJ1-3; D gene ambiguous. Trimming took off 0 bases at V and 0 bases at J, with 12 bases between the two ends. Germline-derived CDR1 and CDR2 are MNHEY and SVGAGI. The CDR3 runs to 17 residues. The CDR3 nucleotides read TGTGCCAGCAGTTACTCGCGGAGATTTAGCTCTGGAAACACCATATATTTT. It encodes CASSYSRRFSSGNTIYF.

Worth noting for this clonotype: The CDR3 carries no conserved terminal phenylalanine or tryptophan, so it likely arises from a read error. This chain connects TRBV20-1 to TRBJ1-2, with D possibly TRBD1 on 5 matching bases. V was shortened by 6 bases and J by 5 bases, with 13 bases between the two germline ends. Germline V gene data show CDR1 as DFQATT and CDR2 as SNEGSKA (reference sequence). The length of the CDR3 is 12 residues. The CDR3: CSAAGWGYGYTL. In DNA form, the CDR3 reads TGCAGTGCCGCAGGGTGGGGATATGGCTACACCCTC.

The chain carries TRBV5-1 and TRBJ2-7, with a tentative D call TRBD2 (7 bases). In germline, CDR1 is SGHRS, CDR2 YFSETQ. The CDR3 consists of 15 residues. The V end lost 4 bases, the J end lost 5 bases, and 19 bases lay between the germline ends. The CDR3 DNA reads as TGCGCCAGCAGCCCAAGGGGGGGCATTGGCGACGAGCAGTACTTC. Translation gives CASSPRGGIGDEQYF.

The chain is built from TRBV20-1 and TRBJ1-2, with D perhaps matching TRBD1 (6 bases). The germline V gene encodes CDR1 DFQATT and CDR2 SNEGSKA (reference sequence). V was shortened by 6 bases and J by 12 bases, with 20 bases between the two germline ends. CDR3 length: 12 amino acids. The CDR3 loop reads CSATEEGVEDTF. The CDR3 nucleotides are TGCAGTGCGACGGAGGAGGGGGTCGAAGACACCTTC.

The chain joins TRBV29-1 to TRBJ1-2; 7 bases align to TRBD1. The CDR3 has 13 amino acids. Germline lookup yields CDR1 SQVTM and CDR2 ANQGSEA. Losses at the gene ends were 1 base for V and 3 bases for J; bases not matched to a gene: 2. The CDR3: CSVEGDSYYGYTF. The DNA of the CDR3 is TGCAGCGTTGAAGGGGACAGCTACTATGGCTACACCTTC.

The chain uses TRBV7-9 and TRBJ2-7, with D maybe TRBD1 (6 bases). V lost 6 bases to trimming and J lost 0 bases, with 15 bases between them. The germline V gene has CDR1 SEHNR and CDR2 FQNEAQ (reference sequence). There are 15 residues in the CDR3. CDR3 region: CASSPLGTSSYEQYF. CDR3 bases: TGTGCCAGCAGTCCCCTCGGGACATCCTCCTACGAGCAGTACTTC.

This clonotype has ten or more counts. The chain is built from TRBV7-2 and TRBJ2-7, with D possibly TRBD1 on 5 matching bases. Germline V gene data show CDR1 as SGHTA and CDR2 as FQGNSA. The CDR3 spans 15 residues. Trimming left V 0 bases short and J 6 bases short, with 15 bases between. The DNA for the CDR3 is TGTGCCAGCAGCTTAGCTCAGGGAAGGTGGGGCGAGCAGTACTTC. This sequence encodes CASSLAQGRWGEQYF. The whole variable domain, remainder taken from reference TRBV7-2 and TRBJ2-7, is GAGVSQSPSNKVTEKGKDVELRCDPISGHTALYWYRQSLGQGLEFLIYFQGNSAPDKSGLPSDRFSAERTGGSVSTLTIQRTQQEDSAVYLCASSLAQGRWGEQYFGPGTRLTVT.

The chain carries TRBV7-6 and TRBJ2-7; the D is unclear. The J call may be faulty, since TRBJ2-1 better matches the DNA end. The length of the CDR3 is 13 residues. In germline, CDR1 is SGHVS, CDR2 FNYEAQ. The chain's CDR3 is CASSLAAVNEQFF. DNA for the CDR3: TGTGCCAGCAGCTTAGCGGCCGTCAATGAGCAGTTCTTC.

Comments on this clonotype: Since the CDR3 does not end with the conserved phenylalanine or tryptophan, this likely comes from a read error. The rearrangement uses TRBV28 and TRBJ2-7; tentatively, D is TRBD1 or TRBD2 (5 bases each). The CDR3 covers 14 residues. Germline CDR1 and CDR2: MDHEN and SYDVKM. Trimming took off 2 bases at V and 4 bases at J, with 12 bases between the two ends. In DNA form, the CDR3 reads TGTGCCAGCAGTTTAGGGGGTCGGCGATACGAGCAGTACCTC. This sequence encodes CASSLGGRRYEQYL.

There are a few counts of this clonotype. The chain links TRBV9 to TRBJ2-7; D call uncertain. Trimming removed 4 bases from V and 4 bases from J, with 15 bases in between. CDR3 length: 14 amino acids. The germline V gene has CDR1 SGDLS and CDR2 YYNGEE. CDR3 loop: CASSPSQVSYEQYF. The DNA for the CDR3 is TGTGCCAGCAGCCCCTCTCAGGTTTCATACGAGCAGTACTTC.

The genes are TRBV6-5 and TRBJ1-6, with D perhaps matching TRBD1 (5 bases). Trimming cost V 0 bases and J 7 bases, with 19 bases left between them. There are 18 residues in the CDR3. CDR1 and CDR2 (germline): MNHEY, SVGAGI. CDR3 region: CASSYSGYGADGNSPLHF. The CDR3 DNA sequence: TGTGCCAGCAGTTACTCTGGGTACGGGGCAGATGGAAATTCACCCCTCCACTTT.

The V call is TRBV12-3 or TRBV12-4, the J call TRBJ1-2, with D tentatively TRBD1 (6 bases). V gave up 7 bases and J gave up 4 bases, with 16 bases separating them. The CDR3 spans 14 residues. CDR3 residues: CASTPGGHSYGYTF. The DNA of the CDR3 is TGTGCCAGCACCCCCGGGGGGCATAGCTATGGCTACACCTTC.

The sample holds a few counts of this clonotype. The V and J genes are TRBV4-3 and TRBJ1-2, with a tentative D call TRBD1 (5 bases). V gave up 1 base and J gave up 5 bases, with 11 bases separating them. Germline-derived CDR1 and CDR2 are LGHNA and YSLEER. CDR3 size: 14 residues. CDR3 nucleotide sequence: TGCGCCAGCAGCCAAGTGGCGACAGATTATGGCTACACCTTC. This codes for CASSQVATDYGYTF.

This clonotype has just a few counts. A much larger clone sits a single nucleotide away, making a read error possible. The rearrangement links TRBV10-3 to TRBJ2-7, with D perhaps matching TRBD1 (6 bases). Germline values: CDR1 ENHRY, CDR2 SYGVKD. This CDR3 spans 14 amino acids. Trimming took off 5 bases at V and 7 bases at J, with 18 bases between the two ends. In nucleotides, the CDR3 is TGTGCCATCAGTTATCGTCTGGGGGCAAGGGAGCAGTACTTC. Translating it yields CAISYRLGAREQYF.

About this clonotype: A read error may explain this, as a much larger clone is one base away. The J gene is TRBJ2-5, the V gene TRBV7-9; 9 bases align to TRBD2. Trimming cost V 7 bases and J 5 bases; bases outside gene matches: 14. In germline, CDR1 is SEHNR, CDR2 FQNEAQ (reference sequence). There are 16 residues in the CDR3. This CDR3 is CASNLLTAGGGETQYF. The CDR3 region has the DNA TGTGCCAGCAACCTTCTAACTGCGGGAGGGGGGGAGACCCAGTACTTC.

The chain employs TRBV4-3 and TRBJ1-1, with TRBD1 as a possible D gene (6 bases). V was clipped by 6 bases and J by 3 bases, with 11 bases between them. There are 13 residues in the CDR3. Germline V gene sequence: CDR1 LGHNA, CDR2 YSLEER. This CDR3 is CASRDRSDTEAFF. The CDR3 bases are TGCGCCAGCAGAGACAGGTCTGACACTGAAGCTTTCTTT.

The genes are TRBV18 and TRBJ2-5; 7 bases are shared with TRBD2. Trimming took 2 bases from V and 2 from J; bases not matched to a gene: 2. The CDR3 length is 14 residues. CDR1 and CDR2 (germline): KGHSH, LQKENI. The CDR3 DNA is TGTGCCAGCTCACCATCGCGGGAGCAAGAGACCCAGTACTTC. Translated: CASSPSREQETQYF.

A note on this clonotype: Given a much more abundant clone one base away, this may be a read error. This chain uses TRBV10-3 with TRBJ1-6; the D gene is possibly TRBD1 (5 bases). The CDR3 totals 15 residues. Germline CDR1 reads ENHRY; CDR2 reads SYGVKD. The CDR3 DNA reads TGTGCCAGCAGTTACTCTGGGGGTACCCGTTCACCCCCCCACTTT. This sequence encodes CASSYSGGTRSPPHF.

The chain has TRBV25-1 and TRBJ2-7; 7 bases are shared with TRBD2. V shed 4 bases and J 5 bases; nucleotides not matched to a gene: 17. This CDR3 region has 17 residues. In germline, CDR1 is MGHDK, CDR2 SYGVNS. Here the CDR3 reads CASSVSVTGGGWDEQYF. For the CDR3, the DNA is TGTGCCAGCAGTGTGTCCGTAACGGGAGGTGGTTGGGACGAGCAGTACTTC.

CDR3 protein: CASSLRLAGGPGETQYF. In DNA, the CDR3 is TGTGCCAGCAGCCTCCGACTAGCGGGAGGGCCGGGAGAGACCCAGTACTTC. The gene calls are TRBV7-2 and TRBJ2-5, with 14 bases that match TRBD2. Germline CDR1 reads SGHTA; CDR2 reads FQGNSA. J was trimmed by 4 bases and V by 5 bases; bases with no gene match: 9. The CDR3 length is 17 residues.

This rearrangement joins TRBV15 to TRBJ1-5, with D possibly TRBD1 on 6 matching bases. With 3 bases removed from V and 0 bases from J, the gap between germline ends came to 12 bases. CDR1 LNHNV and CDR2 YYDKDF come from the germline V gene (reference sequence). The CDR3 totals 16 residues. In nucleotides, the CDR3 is TGTGCCACCAGCAGTCTAAACAGGGATAGCAATCAGCCCCAGCATTTT. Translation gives CATSSLNRDSNQPQHF.

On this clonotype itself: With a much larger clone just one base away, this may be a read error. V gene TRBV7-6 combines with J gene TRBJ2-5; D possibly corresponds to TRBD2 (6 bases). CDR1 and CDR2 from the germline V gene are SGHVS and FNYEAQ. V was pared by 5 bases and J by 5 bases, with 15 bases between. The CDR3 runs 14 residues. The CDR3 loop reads CASSPSGYEETQYF. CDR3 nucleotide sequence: TGTGCCAGCAGCCCAAGCGGGTATGAGGAGACCCAGTACTTC.

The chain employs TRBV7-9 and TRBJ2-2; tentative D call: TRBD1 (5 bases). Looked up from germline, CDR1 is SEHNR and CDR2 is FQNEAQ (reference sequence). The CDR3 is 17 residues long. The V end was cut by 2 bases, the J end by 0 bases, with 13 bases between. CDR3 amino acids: CASSLFGQRANTGELFF. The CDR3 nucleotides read TGTGCCAGCAGCTTATTCGGACAAAGGGCGAACACCGGGGAGCTGTTTTTT.